The source of this TCR beta chain is a study of CD8 T cells in ankylosing spondylitis. This clonotype was detected only a few times. Its specificity is unknown. Study-level points and caveats: Within ankylosing spondylitis blood, a TCR beta motif made up of seven or eight highly homologous variants appeared to be characteristic. Researchers reportedly found disease-linked clones significantly enriched in matched ankylosing spondylitis synovial fluid. Some of the motif variants had earlier been found in reactive arthritis patients' fluid and blood.

The CDR3 loop spans 16 amino acids. From germline, CDR1 is LGHNA and CDR2 YSLEER. J lost 7 bases, V lost 2 bases, and 9 bases had no gene match. Using quantitative 5'-RACE with molecular barcodes, the authors made TCR beta libraries. TCRdb re-derived calls from the 5' RACE reads in MiXCR, one entry per CDR3 protein. The profile shows a few hundred thousand distinct CDR3 sequences, around 20% of them singletons. The sequencing input was blood, either unsorted or a sorted T cell fraction (not recorded which). This TCR was sampled from a male donor with ankylosing spondylitis. The chain recombines TRBV4-3 with TRBJ2-1, with 9 bases identical to TRBD2. CDR3 loop: CASSQQAGGRGNEQFF. CDR3 DNA: TGCGCCAGCAGCCAACAAGCGGGAGGACGCGGAAATGAGCAGTTCTTC.